Detailed here is one TCR beta chain. The data belong to a study of blood T cell repertoires in COVID-19. Germline assignment: CDR1 LNHNV and CDR2 YYDKDF (reference sequence). The CDR3 runs 13 residues. The ends were cut back, 0 bases at V and 3 bases at J, with 5 bases in the middle. TCRdb's copy holds only in-frame clones and misses some; the assay was immunoSEQ multiplex PCR. The table includes some 260,000 clones, roughly 84% detected once. The chain links TRBV15 to TRBJ1-1; no firm D call. The receptor comes from a young woman with acute or convalescent COVID-19. The sequencing sample was made of peripheral blood. The CDR3 region is CATSREADTEAFF. The CDR3 bases are TGTGCCACCAGCAGAGAGGCGGACACTGAAGCTTTCTTT.